This T cell receptor (beta chain) was found in a study of T cell repertoires in cytomegalovirus infection. The sample holds many counts of this clonotype. Its antigen is not identified. Whole-study results and caveats: HLA-C-restricted TCR beta clonotypes specific for CMV led the ex vivo response.

V was shortened by 1 base and J by 1 base, with 16 bases between the two germline ends. The CDR3 runs to 17 residues. The germline CDR1 and CDR2 sequences are SGHTA and FQGNSA. TCRdb re-derived calls from the reads in MiXCR, one entry per CDR3 protein. The sample carries 200,000 to 300,000 distinct CDR3 sequences, roughly 10% recorded once. The specimen was PBMCs. This receptor was taken from a human donor in good health (CMV status not recorded). Some clones in this sample may be carry-over from other donors' samples. The V gene is TRBV7-2, the J gene TRBJ1-1, with D uncertain. In nucleotides, the CDR3 is TGTGCCAGCAGCTTAGTTTTAACGGGGAGAGAGAACACTGAAGCTTTCTTT. Amino acids: CASSLVLTGRENTEAFF.